Shown below are 8 T cell receptor beta chains from a single sample sequenced in a study of identical twins. MiXCR was run by TCRdb on the 5' RACE reads, yielding one entry per CDR3 protein. The sample records 550,000 to 700,000 distinct CDR3 sequences, approximately 9.6% being singletons. The sample was also linked to a second study, of yellow fever vaccine responses in identical twins.

The material sequenced was PBMCs. The origin of the receptors is a young woman in good health.

This clonotype was found a few times. V usage is TRBV24-1 and J usage is TRBJ2-5; D may be TRBD2 (6 bases). V lost 6 bases and J lost 1, with 14 bases in between. This CDR3 comprises 15 residues. Looked up from germline, CDR1 is KGHDR and CDR2 is SFDVKD. DNA of the CDR3: TGTGCCACCAGTAACTCGAAGGAGGGCCAAGAGACCCAGTACTTC. This gives the protein CATSNSKEGQETQYF.

This clonotype was detected many times. The rearrangement joins TRBV5-1 to TRBJ2-7, with 9 bases matching TRBD2. Germline trimming cut 4 bases from V and 0 bases from J; bases unmatched to any gene: 5. This CDR3 is built from 15 residues. The germline CDR1 and CDR2 sequences are SGHRS and YFSETQ. The CDR3 DNA sequence: TGCGCCAGCAGCGGCGGGGGGGCAGGCTCCTACGAGCAGTACTTC. Its protein product is CASSGGGAGSYEQYF.

V usage is TRBV20-1 and J usage is TRBJ2-5, with 10 bases aligning to TRBD2. V gave up 3 bases and J gave up 2 bases; unmatched junction bases: 6. Germline V gene data show CDR1 as DFQATT and CDR2 as SNEGSKA (reference sequence). The CDR3 runs 15 residues. The CDR3: CSARVSGGSQETQYF. The CDR3, as DNA: TGCAGTGCTAGGGTTAGCGGGGGGTCGCAAGAGACCCAGTACTTC.

This clonotype appeared many times. The chain links TRBV15 to TRBJ1-2; D gene uncertain. Trimming took 1 base from V and 0 from J, leaving 18 bases between them. Looked up from germline, CDR1 is LNHNV and CDR2 is YYDKDF (reference sequence). This CDR3 is 18 amino acids long. In DNA form, the CDR3 reads TGTGCCACCAGCAGAGCTGAGACACGGGCAGTCTCTAACTATGGCTACACCTTC. This sequence encodes CATSRAETRAVSNYGYTF. Full variable domain (missing parts from reference TRBV15 and TRBJ1-2): DAMVIQNPRYQVTQFGKPVTLSCSQTLNHNVMYWYQQKSSQAPKLLFHYYDKDFNNEADTPDNFQSRRPNTSFCFLDIRSPGLGDTAMYLCATSRAETRAVSNYGYTFGSGTRLTVV.

This clonotype turned up a few times. CDR3 loop: CSVVLSGGLAGGYEQYF. The DNA of the CDR3 is TGCAGCGTTGTACTGAGTGGTGGACTAGCGGGAGGCTACGAGCAGTACTTC. The V call is TRBV29-1, the J call TRBJ2-7; the match to TRBD2 covers 14 bases. The germline V gene encodes CDR1 SQVTM and CDR2 ANQGSEA. Trimming cost V 4 bases and J 3 bases; bases outside gene matches: 11. The CDR3 spans 17 residues.

The rearrangement uses TRBV4-3 and TRBJ2-7; no definite D call. The CDR3 sequence is 17 residues long. V lost 0 bases and J 1 base, leaving 16 bases between the germline ends. The germline V gene has CDR1 LGHNA and CDR2 YSLEER. The chain's CDR3 is CASSQDARKIGSYEQYF. The CDR3 bases are TGCGCCAGCAGCCAAGATGCCAGGAAAATTGGTTCCTACGAGCAGTACTTC.

This clonotype has ten or more counts. This chain uses TRBV4-2 with TRBJ2-7; D might be TRBD2 (6 bases). This CDR3 contains 15 residues. Between the trimmed V and J ends, which lost 2 bases and 0 bases, there was a span of 11 bases. Germline V gene sequence: CDR1 LGHNA, CDR2 YNFKEQ. The CDR3 region has the DNA TGTGCCAGCAGCCAACCAACGGGAGTCTCCTACGAGCAGTACTTC. Its translation is CASSQPTGVSYEQYF.

This clonotype occurred a few times. The chain's CDR3 is CSALFGQWNTEAFF. CDR3 nucleotides: TGCAGTGCCCTATTTGGACAGTGGAACACTGAAGCTTTCTTT. The chain carries TRBV20-1 and TRBJ1-1; weak D call: TRBD1 (6 bases). Germline V CDR1 and CDR2: DFQATT, SNEGSKA (reference sequence). Trimming pared 6 bases from V and 1 base from J, leaving 15 bases between. This CDR3 is built from 14 residues.